Only a few counts were recorded for the clone carrying this T cell receptor (beta chain). The sample belongs to a study of T cells in localized non-small cell lung cancer. Assay: immunoSEQ multiplex PCR; the TCRdb copy retains only in-frame clones and omits some. Altogether over a thousand clones are present, approximately 26% being singletons, with the ten largest covering roughly 13%. V lost 2 bases, J lost 1 base, and 5 bases lay in between. The V gene's germline CDR1 is KGHSH and CDR2 LQKENI. The CDR3 has 13 amino acids. The material sequenced was lung tumor tissue, taken before any cancer treatment. The chain couples TRBV18 to TRBJ1-1; D is uncertain. The TCR sequence derives from a woman aged 40-70 years with stage II lung adenocarcinoma. The CDR3 protein is CASSPGRNTEAFF. The CDR3 DNA reads TGTGCCAGCTCACCAGGGAGGAACACTGAAGCTTTCTTT.